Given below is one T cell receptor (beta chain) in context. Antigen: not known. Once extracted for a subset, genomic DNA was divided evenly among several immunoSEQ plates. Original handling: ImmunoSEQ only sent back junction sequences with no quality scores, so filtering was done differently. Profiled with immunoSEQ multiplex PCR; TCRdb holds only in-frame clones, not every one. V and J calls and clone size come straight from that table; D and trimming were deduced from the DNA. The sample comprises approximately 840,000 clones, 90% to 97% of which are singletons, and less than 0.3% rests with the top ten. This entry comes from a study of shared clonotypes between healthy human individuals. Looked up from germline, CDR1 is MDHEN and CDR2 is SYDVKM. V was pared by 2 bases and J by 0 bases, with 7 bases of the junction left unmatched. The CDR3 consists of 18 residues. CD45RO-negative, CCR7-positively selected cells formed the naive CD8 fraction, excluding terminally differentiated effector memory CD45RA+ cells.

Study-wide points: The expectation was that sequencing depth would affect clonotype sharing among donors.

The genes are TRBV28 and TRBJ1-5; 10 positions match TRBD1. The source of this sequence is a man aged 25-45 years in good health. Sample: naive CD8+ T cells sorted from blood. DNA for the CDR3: TGTGCCAGCAGTTTACCCGCCGGACAGGGGGGTAGCAATCAGCCCCAGCATTTT. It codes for CASSLPAGQGGSNQPQHF.